This T cell receptor (beta chain) was sequenced during a study of response to subunit inactivated influenza vaccine. Overall study findings and caveats: Each seasonal influenza vaccination, the authors suggested, recruits few new T cells.

TCRdb re-called the RT-PCR reads through MiXCR, storing one row per CDR3 protein. The table has a few hundred thousand distinct CDR3 sequences, 10% to 11% seen once. Looked up from germline, CDR1 is SGHTA and CDR2 is FQGNSA. The CDR3 loop spans 16 amino acids. V lost 5 bases to trimming and J lost 0 bases, with 16 bases between them. Comment on this clonotype: Antigen unknown.

The sequences come from PBMCs from blood, collected 45 days after vaccination. The chain couples TRBV7-2 to TRBJ1-2; no definite D call. The TCR was taken from a man aged 50 or older who received an inactivated influenza vaccine. The CDR3 spells CASSAGYYRANYGYTF. CDR3 bases: TGTGCCAGCAGCGCCGGATATTACAGAGCTAACTATGGCTACACCTTC.